This T cell receptor (beta chain) is drawn from a study of blood T cells in healthy people across ages (dated by TCRdb to between 2015 and 2017). For the study in its entirety: Template switching captured roughly one uniquely barcoded TCR beta cDNA molecule per two T cells in model experiments. Age-related changes in TCR beta repertoire diversity were measured in the study by deep sequencing normalized with unique cDNA molecular identifiers. The donors were divided into four age groups: young (average approximately 15 years), middle-aged (about 39), aged (approximately 64) and long-lived (around 87). For two donors (one aged 18 to 29 and one aged 80 or older), the study analyzed two additional independent replicas of 1 million unique cDNA reads from the same blood draw. The investigation overall reported the following: As age increased, observed TCR beta diversity per million T cells dropped in a roughly linear way, and a significant reduction was already evident by age around 41. Conclusive comparison of naive and antigen-experienced compartments was prevented by the profiling of bulk unsorted PBMCs. Estimates of total diversity from one million sequenced T cells were regarded as lower bounds and underestimates. Compared with the aged group, the long-lived group had more naive CD4+ T cells, fewer expanded clones and increased TCR diversity, a pattern suggesting age selection. There was a strong correlation between observed TCR beta diversity and the percentage of naive T cells measured by flow cytometry. The CMV infection status of donors was not known, potentially confounding age-related changes in expanded clonotypes.

The roughly 39 donors, aged about 6 to 100 years, were systemically healthy Caucasian individuals from Russia. Each donor gave around 9.9 milliliters of peripheral blood, collected into EDTA-treated Vacutainer tubes. Ficoll-Paque density-gradient centrifugation was used to isolate PBMCs, with at least 6.5 million per sample. Trizol reagent was used to extract total RNA from the PBMCs, yielding at least 5 micrograms per sample. The percentages of naive CD45RAhigh/CD27high T cells were determined by flow cytometry on a PBMC aliquot from every donor. This clonotype was picked up many times. The antigen it recognizes is unknown. It has no much larger one-base neighbor in the sample; base qualities were not kept. The protocol used for the library was 5' RACE. The data were produced on an Illumina HiSeq 2500. The second PCR ran for roughly 7 to 11 cycles and used a J-beta primer mix along with a sample-barcoded 5' primer. A unique molecular identifier was introduced onto each TCR beta cDNA molecule by a template-switch 5' adaptor carrying 12 random nucleotides. At least 3 million CDR3-containing paired-end reads were obtained from each sample. All of the RNA was converted into first-strand cDNA using the Mint cDNA synthesis kit, with a TRBC-specific oligonucleotide serving as the primer. After uracil-DNA glycosylase treatment, a first 18-cycle PCR used universal primers M1SS and BC2_uni_R on all cDNA. Processing in the source paper ran as follows. For normalization, 1 million high-quality reads were randomly selected from each sample, with every read carrying a distinct molecular identifier. Reads with shared molecular identifiers were discarded instead of being binned into consensus sequences. CDR3 identification, clonotype clustering and error correction used MiTCR with a Q25 quality threshold and the strictest error-elimination algorithm. A nonparametric unseen species model with Euler transformation was used to estimate lower-bound total TCR beta diversity. TCRdb took the public reads, trimmed them with fastp at Q25, ran MiXCR for clone calling and kept in-frame beta chains. Each CDR3 protein appears once, grouped with its most common genes and DNA. These V and J calls are TCRdb output, not the study's own analysis. Within this sample are some 930,000 distinct CDR3 sequences, with just under 30% of them counted one time only. Roughly 10% of the sample rests with the top ten.

The same sample was also studied in work on T cells of mothers and their children. From that second study: Donors were nine systemically healthy Caucasian individuals: three mothers and their six children. cDNA synthesis consumed the entire amount of extracted RNA, loaded at about 1.5 ug RNA in each 15 ul reaction. Sample barcodes and 2-4 random nucleotides were added via the M1S primer in the second PCR. Each mother yielded over 10 million TCR beta CDR3 reads and each child 2.5 million to 3 million reads. Thymic selection similarly shapes TCR recombination output in related and unrelated pairs, with minor effect from inherited differences. Normalized repertoire overlap in related mother-child pairs was always slightly higher than in unrelated mother-child pairs, but the difference was never significant. No persistent microchimeric T cell clones were detected, at a sensitivity of approximately 100 clones per million clonotypes. Deep NGS was used in the study to compare the TCR beta repertoires of mothers and children and to look for features that separate related mother-child pairs from unrelated individuals. On average, the children were approximately 12 +/- 4 years old, while the mothers were roughly 36 +/- 4 years old. After adapter ligation was performed with NEBNext reagents, the libraries were sequenced on an Illumina HiSeq 2000 with 100+100 nt paired-end reads. To prevent cross-contamination, the mother and child libraries were prepared a month apart and were sequenced in separate runs. For each donor, between about 450,000 and 2,300,000 distinct TCR beta clonotypes were identified. Naive TCR beta clonotypes were estimated from low-frequency clonotypes matched to each donor's FACS-determined naive share, without sorting.

Source material: blood. This sequence originates from a woman in her thirties or forties in good health.

The DNA sequence is TGCGCCAGCAGCCAAGTTGTCATGGAGACCCAGTACTTC. Its translation reads: CASSQVVMETQYF. The chain couples TRBV4-3 to TRBJ2-5, with the D gene uncertain. The CDR3 runs 13 residues from the cysteine to the phenylalanine. Only the CDR3 DNA stays, 39 bases, in frame from base 1. Based on the germline V gene, the CDR1 and CDR2 sequences are LGHNA and YSLEER. The junction shows trimming of 1 base on V and 5 bases on J, plus 8 bases between the germline ends.